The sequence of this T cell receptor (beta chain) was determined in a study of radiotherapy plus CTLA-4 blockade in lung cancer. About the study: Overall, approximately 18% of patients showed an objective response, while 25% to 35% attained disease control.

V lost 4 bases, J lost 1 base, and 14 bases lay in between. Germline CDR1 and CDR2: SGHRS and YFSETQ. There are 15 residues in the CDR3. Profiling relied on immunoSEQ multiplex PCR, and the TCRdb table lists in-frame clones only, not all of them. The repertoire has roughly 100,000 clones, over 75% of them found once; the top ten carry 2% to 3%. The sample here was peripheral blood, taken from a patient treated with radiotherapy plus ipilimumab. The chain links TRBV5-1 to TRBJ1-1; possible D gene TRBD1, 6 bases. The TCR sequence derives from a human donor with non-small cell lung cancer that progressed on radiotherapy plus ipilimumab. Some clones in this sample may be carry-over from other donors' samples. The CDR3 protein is CASSAGGHGNTEAFF. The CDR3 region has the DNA TGCGCCAGCAGCGCGGGGGGACACGGGAACACTGAAGCTTTCTTT.